This T cell receptor beta chain was sequenced during a study of blood T cell repertoires in COVID-19. The CDR3 totals 18 residues. Germline CDR1 and CDR2: SGHAT and FQNNGV. V lost 7 bases, J lost 1 base, and 9 bases stayed unmatched. This table comes from immunoSEQ multiplex PCR, and its TCRdb copy is limited to in-frame clones, with some not included. The table lists approximately 200,000 clones, around nine tenths of them singletons. The sequencing sample was made of PBMCs or T cells enriched from blood (not recorded which). The TCR was taken from a woman aged 30 to 39 who had been exposed to COVID-19. V is TRBV11-2 and J is TRBJ2-1; 14 bases align to TRBD2. The chain's CDR3 is CASTPGLAGVGSYNEQFF. CDR3 in DNA: TGTGCCAGCACGCCGGGACTAGCGGGAGTAGGATCCTACAATGAGCAGTTCTTC.